The sample holds a few counts of the clone carrying this T cell receptor beta chain. Antigen specificity is unknown. This specimen comes from a study of early T cells in non-severe SARS-CoV-2 infection. Study background: Chains were unpaired, as sequencing was done on bulk RNA from unsorted whole blood. Findings of the study overall: Matching against VDJdb likely underestimated virus-specific expansions, favoring anti-spike CD8.

Unique molecular identifier tags were affixed to discrete cDNA molecules. TCRdb ran MiXCR on the 5' RACE reads and lists one entry per CDR3 protein. The data hold 40,000 to 45,000 distinct CDR3 sequences, with about 6.5% observed a single time. The source material was whole blood, sampled at baseline. The clonotype originates from an adult who was a healthcare worker with PCR-confirmed SARS-CoV-2 infection or an uninfected control (not recorded which).

Here the CDR3 DNA reads TGTGCCAGCAGCTTCCCCGGGTTACAATACGAGCAGTACTTC. Translating it yields CASSFPGLQYEQYF. This rearrangement joins TRBV7-9 to TRBJ2-7, with D uncertain. Trimming left V 3 bases short and J 4 bases short, with 13 bases between. The CDR3 sequence is 14 residues long. CDR1 and CDR2 from the germline V gene are SEHNR and FQNEAQ (reference sequence).